This TCR beta chain derives from a study of prognosis after radiotherapy for stage I lung cancer. Across the study: Newly diagnosed primary stage I lung tumors occurred in roughly 15 patients, and oligometastatic NSCLC after surgical resection of the primary tumor occurred in several. The non-small cell lung cancer patients were all regarded as unsuitable for surgery on medical grounds. In about a dozen patients the tumors were adenocarcinoma, and in roughly 7 they were squamous cell carcinoma. The patient group included nobody who received concurrent therapy with stereotactic body radiotherapy.

The CDR3 length is 15 residues. Germline values: CDR1 PRHDT, CDR2 FYEKMQ (reference sequence). For this clonotype: The germline gene is not matched at one end of the junction; a read error may be the cause.

TCR beta CDR3 amplification from genomic DNA was performed by two-round multiplex PCR. First-round PCR, the initial amplification, used primers specific to each TRBV and TRBJ gene. TCRdb re-analysed the multiplex PCR reads in MiXCR, keeping a single row per CDR3 protein. The sample includes about 17,000 distinct CDR3 sequences, over 15% of them seen just once. This chain links TRBV13 with TRBJ1-1; no clear D. This sample comprised PBMCs, obtained before or after stereotactic body radiation therapy (not recorded which). This sequence originates from a donor over 45 with non-small cell lung cancer. The CDR3 region has the DNA TGTGCCAGCAGCCTCAGGTGGTTCATGAACACTGAAGCCTTCTTT. Its protein product is CASSLRWFMNTEAFF.